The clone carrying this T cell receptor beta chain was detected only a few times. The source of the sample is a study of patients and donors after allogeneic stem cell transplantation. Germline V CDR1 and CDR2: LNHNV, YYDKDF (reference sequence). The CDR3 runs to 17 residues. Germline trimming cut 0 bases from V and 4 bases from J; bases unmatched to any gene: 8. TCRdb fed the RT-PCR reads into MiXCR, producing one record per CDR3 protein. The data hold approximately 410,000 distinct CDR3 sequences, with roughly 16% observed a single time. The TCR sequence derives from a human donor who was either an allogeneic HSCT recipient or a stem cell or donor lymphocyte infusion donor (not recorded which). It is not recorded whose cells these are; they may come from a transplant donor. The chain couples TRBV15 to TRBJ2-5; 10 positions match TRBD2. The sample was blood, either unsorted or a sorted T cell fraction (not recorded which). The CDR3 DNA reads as TGTGCCACCAGCAGAGATTCTCTAGCGGGGGCTTTAGAGACCCAGTACTTC. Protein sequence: CATSRDSLAGALETQYF.